This TCR beta chain was sequenced in a study of T cells in women clearing cervical HPV infection. As to this clone: The CDR3 end falls 3 residues outside the read, so it is completed with the germline J gene.

Here immunoSEQ multiplex PCR was the method, and the copy in TCRdb shows in-frame clones only, minus some. Its table records tens of thousands of clones. HPV was found by MY09/MY11 PCR and dot-blot genotyping. The CDR3 sequence is 12 residues long. Trimming pared 9 bases from V and 3 bases from J, leaving 12 bases between. Germline lookup yields CDR1 LNHDA and CDR2 SQIVND (reference sequence). The receptor's source is a woman between 18 and 69 years old with a cervical HPV16 infection that either progressed to CIN3+ or cleared (not recorded which). Sequenced: blood buffy coat. The J gene is TRBJ2-7, the V gene TRBV19; D remains unclear. CDR3 protein: CARKHPGYEQYF. The sequenced part of the CDR3 DNA is TGTGCCAGAAAACACCCAGGCTACGAG.